This T cell receptor (beta chain) came from a study of cytomegalovirus exposure and HLA in healthy donors. V lost 4 bases, J lost 4 bases, and 9 bases lay in between. This CDR3 has 13 residues. Germline assignment: CDR1 LNHDA and CDR2 SQIVND (reference sequence). This PCR relied on a set of 60 Vbeta primers and 13 Jbeta primers. Sequenced by immunoSEQ multiplex PCR; TCRdb stores in-frame clones only, minus some. Among about 88,000 clones listed, 65% to 80% were seen once. This TCR was sampled from a woman aged 18-29 years in good health and CMV-seropositive. The chain uses TRBV19 and TRBJ2-3; D gene unclear. Specimen: PBMCs. CDR3 protein: CASSTQYSDTQYF. In DNA form, the CDR3 reads TGTGCCAGTAGTACCCAGTATTCAGATACGCAGTATTTT.